These 19 T cell receptor beta chains share one sample of origin, sequenced in a study of human T cells and chemical hapten exposure. Specified time point: patch test 1, 2 weeks after DPC sensitization. Sample treatment: therapeutic diphenylcyclopropenone sensitization with weekly scalp DPC. MiXCR, applied by TCRdb to the RACE reads, yields one record per CDR3 protein. This table holds some 190,000 distinct CDR3 sequences, about a fifth found once. The sequencing used whole blood, collected in connection with sensitization to the hapten diphenylcyclopropenone (DPC). The receptors originated from a woman between 45 and 60 years old with alopecia areata. Some clones in this sample may be carry-over from other donors' samples.

This clonotype has a handful of counts. J is TRBJ2-1 and V is TRBV5-6, with D perhaps matching TRBD2 (6 bases). The V gene lost 2 bases and the J gene lost 0 bases, with 15 bases spanning the gap. This CDR3 spans 17 amino acids. The germline V gene has CDR1 SGHDT and CDR2 YYEEEE. CDR3: CASSFAPSGYSYNEQFF. The DNA of the CDR3 is TGTGCCAGCAGCTTCGCGCCAAGCGGGTACTCCTACAATGAGCAGTTCTTC.

V gene TRBV18 combines with J gene TRBJ1-6; D may be TRBD1 (6 bases). CDR1 is KGHSH, CDR2 LQKENI, per germline. The V gene lost 5 bases and the J gene lost 13 bases, with 18 bases spanning the gap. The CDR3 extends over 14 amino acids. The CDR3 DNA reads as TGTGCCAGCTCAAACGGGGGCGGGGATGGCCCCCTCCACTTT. This gives the protein CASSNGGGDGPLHF.

This clonotype showed up just a few times. CDR3 region: CSASLGGRGTQYF. The CDR3 coding sequence is TGCAGTGCTAGTTTGGGGGGCCGGGGGACCCAGTACTTC. The chain recombines TRBV20-1 with TRBJ2-5; D might be TRBD1 or TRBD2, each matching 6 bases. This CDR3 has 13 residues. Germline values: CDR1 DFQATT, CDR2 SNEGSKA (reference sequence). The germline V and J ends were trimmed by 3 bases and 7 bases, with 15 bases remaining between them.

The chain combines TRBV10-3 with TRBJ2-3, with D unresolved. V was trimmed by 4 bases and J by 2 bases, leaving 7 bases between them. The CDR3 is 13 amino acids. Germline CDR1 is ENHRY and CDR2 is SYGVKD. CDR3 region: CAISATVTDTQYF. The CDR3 DNA reads TGTGCCATCAGTGCAACCGTCACAGATACGCAGTATTTT.

This clonotype has more than one count but fewer than ten. The chain couples TRBV24-1 to TRBJ2-2; D not certain. The length of the CDR3 is 13 residues. Trimming stripped 0 bases from V and 7 bases from J, with 5 bases between. The V gene's germline CDR1 is KGHDR and CDR2 SFDVKD. CDR3 residues: CATSDLPNGELFF. For the CDR3, the DNA is TGTGCCACCAGTGATTTGCCAAACGGGGAGCTGTTTTTT.

V and J are TRBV27 and TRBJ2-3; 11 positions match TRBD2. This CDR3 has 15 residues. Germline V CDR1 and CDR2: MNHEY, SMNVEV (reference sequence). The junction had 8 bases not matched to a gene; V was cut back by 8 bases and J by 4 bases. CDR3 bases: TGTGCCAGCGCGGGACTAGCGGTAAATCCAGATACGCAGTATTTT. It translates to CASAGLAVNPDTQYF.

This clonotype was seen a few times. V gene TRBV20-1 combines with J gene TRBJ2-6; D possibly corresponds to TRBD2 (6 bases). The CDR3 runs to 16 residues. V dropped 0 bases and J dropped 3 bases, with 12 bases sitting between them. Per the germline V gene, CDR1 is DFQATT and CDR2 is SNEGSKA (reference sequence). The CDR3 bases are TGCAGTGCTAGAGATCCCGGCGGGGATGGGGCCAACGTCCTGACTTTC. Its protein product is CSARDPGGDGANVLTF.

V and J are TRBV12-3 or TRBV12-4 and TRBJ2-1; 9 nucleotides align to TRBD2. The J segment lost 7 bases and the V segment lost 3 bases, leaving 7 bases of the junction unmatched. CDR3 size: 15 residues. In nucleotides, the CDR3 is TGTGCCAGCAGTTTGGGCGGGAGGGCCCGGAATGAGCAGTTCTTC. This sequence encodes CASSLGGRARNEQFF.

The chain recombines TRBV4-2 with TRBJ1-5; no firm D call. The V gene lost 2 bases and the J gene lost 4 bases, with 3 bases spanning the gap. Germline V gene lookup returns CDR1 LGHNA and CDR2 YNFKEQ. The CDR3 has 12 residues. CDR3 residues: CASSQTNQPQHF. CDR3 nucleotides: TGTGCCAGCAGCCAAACAAATCAGCCCCAGCATTTT.

This clonotype was counted a few times. This chain joins TRBV10-3 and TRBJ2-1; D unresolved. The CDR3 contains 13 residues. V was shortened by 6 bases and J by 8 bases, with 14 bases between the two germline ends. Germline-derived CDR1 and CDR2 are ENHRY and SYGVKD. CDR3 residues: CAISREREDEQFF. The CDR3 DNA sequence: TGTGCCATCAGCCGTGAGCGTGAGGATGAGCAGTTCTTC.

The chain couples TRBV6-2 or TRBV6-3 to TRBJ2-2; D is uncertain. Germline V CDR1 and CDR2: MNHEY, SVGEGT. V lost 5 bases and J 7 bases, leaving 20 bases between the germline ends. The CDR3 covers 16 residues. The CDR3 loop is CASSRLSTRLGGELFF. As DNA, the CDR3 is TGTGCCAGCAGTCGTCTTTCTACTCGATTGGGCGGGGAGCTGTTTTTT.

This clonotype was seen a few times. The rearrangement uses TRBV29-1 and TRBJ2-1; D gene uncertain. The ends were cut back, 3 bases at V and 3 bases at J, with 9 bases in the middle. In germline, CDR1 is SQVTM, CDR2 ANQGSEA. The CDR3 runs 13 residues. CDR3 sequence reads: CSVDDGVYNEQFF. DNA of the CDR3: TGCAGCGTTGATGATGGGGTCTACAATGAGCAGTTCTTC.

In its sample, this clonotype was seen a few times. J is TRBJ2-7 and V is TRBV30; 7 bases are a match to TRBD2. V trimming: 4 bases; J trimming: 0 bases; junction bases outside the gene matches: 0. The CDR3 extends over 12 amino acids. The germline V gene has CDR1 GTSNPN and CDR2 SVGIG (reference sequence). CDR3 loop: CAWTSGSYEQYF. CDR3 DNA: TGTGCCTGGACTAGCGGCTCCTACGAGCAGTACTTC.

This clonotype was counted a few times. This rearrangement joins TRBV10-2 to TRBJ2-1, with D possibly being TRBD2 (5 bases). V lost 6 bases and J lost 8, with 8 bases in between. This CDR3 is 11 amino acids long. The germline V gene encodes CDR1 WSHSY and CDR2 SAAADI. As DNA, the CDR3 is TGCGCCAGCAGCGGGATAGATGAGCAGTTCTTC. Protein product: CASSGIDEQFF.

This clonotype was seen only once. This chain joins TRBV7-3 and TRBJ2-2, with D tentatively TRBD2 (5 bases). Per the germline V gene, CDR1 is SGHTA and CDR2 is FQGTGA. Trimming removed 0 bases at V and 6 bases at J, with 14 bases between. The CDR3 has 16 residues. The CDR3 nucleotides read TGTGCCAGCAGCTTAACACCTGGGAGCAATGCCGGGGAGCTGTTTTTT. Encoded protein: CASSLTPGSNAGELFF.

The gene calls are TRBV11-2 and TRBJ1-1, with no clear D. The germline gives CDR1 SGHAT, CDR2 FQNNGV. V lost 5 bases and J 7 bases, leaving 8 bases between the germline ends. The CDR3 is 11 amino acids. The CDR3 sequence: CASSGPFEAFF. In DNA, the CDR3 is TGTGCCAGCAGCGGACCTTTTGAAGCTTTCTTT.

In this sample, this clonotype turned up many times. The chain combines TRBV6-1 with TRBJ1-1; D not certain. Per the germline V gene, CDR1 is MNHNS and CDR2 is SASEGT. This CDR3 region has 13 residues. V lost 6 bases to trimming and J lost 2 bases, with 10 bases between them. The CDR3 protein is CASRAGANTEAFF. The CDR3 bases are TGTGCCAGCAGGGCAGGAGCAAACACTGAAGCTTTCTTT.

The rearrangement uses TRBV6-6 and TRBJ1-1, with 7 bases fitting TRBD1. The CDR3 is made up of 17 amino acids. V lost 5 bases and J lost 3; bases outside the gene matches: 15. CDR1 MNHNY and CDR2 SVGAGI come from the germline V gene (reference sequence). CDR3 nucleotides: TGTGCCAGCAGTCCTAGTTACGGTAGGGGGCGCGACACTGAAGCTTTCTTT. As protein: CASSPSYGRGRDTEAFF.

This clonotype was detected once. The chain employs TRBV6-6 and TRBJ2-2; no clear D. The CDR3 runs 13 residues. V lost 4 bases and J lost 0, with 3 bases in between. Germline CDR1 reads MNHNY; CDR2 reads SVGAGI (reference sequence). The chain's CDR3 is CASSSPNTGELFF. The CDR3 DNA is TGTGCCAGCAGTTCTCCGAACACCGGGGAGCTGTTTTTT.